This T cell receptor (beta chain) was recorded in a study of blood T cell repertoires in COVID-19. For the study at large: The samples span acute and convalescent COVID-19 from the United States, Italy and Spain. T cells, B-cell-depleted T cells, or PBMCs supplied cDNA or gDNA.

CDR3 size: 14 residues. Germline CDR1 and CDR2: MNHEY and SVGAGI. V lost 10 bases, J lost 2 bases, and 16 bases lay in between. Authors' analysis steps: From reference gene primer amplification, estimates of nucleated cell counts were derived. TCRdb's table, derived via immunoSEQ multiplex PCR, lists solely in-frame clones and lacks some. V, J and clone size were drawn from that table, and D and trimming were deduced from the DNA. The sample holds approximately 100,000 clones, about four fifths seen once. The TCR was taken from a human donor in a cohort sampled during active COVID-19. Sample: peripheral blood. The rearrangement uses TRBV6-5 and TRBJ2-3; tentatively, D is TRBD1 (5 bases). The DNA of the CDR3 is TGTGCCACATGGGAAGACAGTCACACAGATACGCAGTATTTT. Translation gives CATWEDSHTDTQYF.